The clone carrying this T cell receptor (beta chain) was seen a few times. Antigen unknown. TCRdb re-analysed the RACE reads in MiXCR, keeping a single row per CDR3 protein. This table holds tens of thousands of distinct CDR3 sequences, roughly 10% found once. Sample time point: patch test 3, about 24 weeks after DPC sensitization. The treatment is: therapeutic diphenylcyclopropenone sensitization with weekly scalp DPC. The data were obtained in a study of human T cells and chemical hapten exposure. Study-level information: Alopecia areata, totalis or universalis was found in mostly female patients.

Study-wide points: High-frequency TCRs, those above 1 in 1000, stayed the same after DPC sensitization.

Sequenced here: whole blood, sampled in connection with sensitization to the hapten diphenylcyclopropenone (DPC). The sequence came from a woman in her thirties or forties with alopecia areata. Some clones in this sample may be carry-over from other donors' samples.

This CDR3 is CASSHGPGELSYEQYF. The CDR3 region has the DNA TGCGCCAGCAGCCACGGACCCGGGGAACTTTCCTACGAGCAGTACTTC. The chain couples TRBV5-1 to TRBJ2-7, with D maybe TRBD2 (5 bases). The CDR3 runs to 16 residues. V was shortened by 4 bases and J by 1 base, with 18 bases between the two germline ends. Germline-derived CDR1 and CDR2 are SGHRS and YFSETQ.